A selection of T cell receptor beta chains follows, all from one sample in a study of T-cell reconstitution after alpha-beta-depleted transplantation in children. Each CDR3 protein is one row after TCRdb ran MiXCR on the PCR reads. Of approximately 200,000 distinct CDR3 sequences in the sample, approximately 6% were seen once. The sequences come from PBMCs, collected before TCRalphabeta/CD19-depleted stem cell transplant. The receptors were sampled from a girl less than two years old with combined immunodeficiency, due to receive a stem cell transplant. Each CDR3 is given with its conserved first and last residue. The D gene is left open where the match is weak.

TRBV20-1	TRBD2	TRBJ2-7	CSAITSGRGSEQYF
TRBV6-6	-	TRBJ1-2	CASGRGGGYGYTF
TRBV6-1	-	TRBJ1-1	CASGGGGNTEAFF
TRBV7-2	TRBD2	TRBJ2-7	CASSLAPLAGGFYEQYF
TRBV27	TRBD2	TRBJ2-1	CASSPGLAGASYNEQFF
TRBV15	-	TRBJ2-1	CATSSVIGPLYNEQFF
TRBV25-1	-	TRBJ2-7	CASSEWGGQGSYEQYF
TRBV10-3	-	TRBJ2-2	CATEANTGELFF
TRBV10-3	-	TRBJ2-7	CAILYTYEQYF
TRBV5-6	-	TRBJ2-1	CASSSRDSRWNEQFF
TRBV6-5	-	TRBJ1-1	CASSYARGGGTEAFF
TRBV7-6	TRBD2	TRBJ2-7	CASSLVAGSSYEQYF
TRBV5-6	-	TRBJ1-1	CASSLASNTEAFF
TRBV11-2	-	TRBJ2-7	CASSSWTRHYEQYF
TRBV27	-	TRBJ1-5	CASSLTPVTQPQHF
TRBV29-1	-	TRBJ2-5	CSVGLPPGAQYF
TRBV7-3	-	TRBJ2-2	CASSPQWGGPHTGELFF
TRBV20-1	-	TRBJ2-5	CSAVKAPQETQYF
TRBV29-1	-	TRBJ2-2	CSVDYLATGELFF
TRBV12-5	-	TRBJ1-2	CASGVEPNANYGYTF
TRBV25-1	TRBD1	TRBJ2-1	CASSDFDRGPLSDYNEQFF
TRBV20-1	TRBD1	TRBJ2-5	CSAVRGRRETQYF
TRBV4-3	-	TRBJ2-3	CASSQVTVTDTQYF
TRBV6-5	-	TRBJ2-2	CASSNRLSRNTGELFF
TRBV28	TRBD1	TRBJ1-5	CASSYGQGIGQPQHF
TRBV4-3	TRBD2	TRBJ2-1	CASSQEPGLAGGTGNSSYNEQFF
TRBV28	-	TRBJ2-7	CASNSRTWDYEQYF
TRBV20-1	-	TRBJ1-5	CSAQYSNQPQHF
TRBV5-6	-	TRBJ2-5	CASSLGGSGGTQYF
TRBV14	-	TRBJ1-2	CASSQGMGLYGDGYTF
TRBV29-1	TRBD2	TRBJ2-7	CSVEVPGTSGYEQYF
TRBV28	TRBD2	TRBJ2-1	CASRPASGRARNEQFF
TRBV4-3	TRBD2	TRBJ2-7	CASSQVETSYSYEQYF
TRBV20-1	TRBD1	TRBJ1-6	CSARAGRQGISPLHF
TRBV12-3/TRBV12-4	-	TRBJ1-1	CASSFGRLLDTEAFF
TRBV7-2	TRBD1	TRBJ2-5	CASSMTGGMYQETQYF
TRBV12-3/TRBV12-4	TRBD1	TRBJ1-3	CASRSTGAGNTIYF
TRBV12-5	-	TRBJ2-1	CASGTSRINEQFF
TRBV12-3/TRBV12-4	TRBD1	TRBJ1-5	CASSLQGAQPQHF
TRBV6-1	TRBD2	TRBJ2-3	CASLISGRFPDTQYF
TRBV15	-	TRBJ1-6	CATSIGRGNSPLHF
TRBV7-8	-	TRBJ2-1	CASSLARISSYNEQFF
TRBV4-1	-	TRBJ1-1	CASSQVRSTEAFF
TRBV7-9	-	TRBJ2-2	CASSLAPGRGTTGELFF
TRBV7-9	-	TRBJ2-1	CASSLDGDEQFF
TRBV5-6	-	TRBJ2-5	CASSLLFRAWKETQYF
TRBV29-1	-	TRBJ1-2	CSVMGRRLLDYTF
TRBV4-3	-	TRBJ2-7	CASSQAHEEGRLKQYF
TRBV7-9	-	TRBJ2-1	CASSLGLTANEQFF
TRBV4-3	-	TRBJ2-1	CASSQDLPNYNEQFF
TRBV21-1	-	TRBJ2-1	CASSKPYRGSYNEQFF
TRBV20-1	-	TRBJ2-5	CSAAQAAEETQYF
TRBV12-3/TRBV12-4	TRBD2	TRBJ2-1	CASSIPGLAETYNEQFF